This TCR beta chain was identified in a study of cytomegalovirus exposure and HLA in healthy donors. Germline lookup yields CDR1 SGDLS and CDR2 YYNGEE. V lost 6 bases and J lost 0; bases outside the gene matches: 9. This CDR3 spans 17 amino acids. The PCR employed 60 Vbeta primers together with 13 Jbeta primers. Profiled with immunoSEQ multiplex PCR; TCRdb holds only in-frame clones, not every one. The data show fewer than 80,000 clones, around 67% seen once. The TCR comes from a woman between 45 and 60 years old in good health and CMV-seropositive. Specimen: PBMCs. This rearrangement joins TRBV9 to TRBJ2-2; 9 bases match TRBD2. CDR3 region: CASTLQRGEPNTGELFF. In DNA, the CDR3 is TGTGCCAGCACTCTCCAGCGGGGGGAACCGAACACCGGGGAGCTGTTTTTT.